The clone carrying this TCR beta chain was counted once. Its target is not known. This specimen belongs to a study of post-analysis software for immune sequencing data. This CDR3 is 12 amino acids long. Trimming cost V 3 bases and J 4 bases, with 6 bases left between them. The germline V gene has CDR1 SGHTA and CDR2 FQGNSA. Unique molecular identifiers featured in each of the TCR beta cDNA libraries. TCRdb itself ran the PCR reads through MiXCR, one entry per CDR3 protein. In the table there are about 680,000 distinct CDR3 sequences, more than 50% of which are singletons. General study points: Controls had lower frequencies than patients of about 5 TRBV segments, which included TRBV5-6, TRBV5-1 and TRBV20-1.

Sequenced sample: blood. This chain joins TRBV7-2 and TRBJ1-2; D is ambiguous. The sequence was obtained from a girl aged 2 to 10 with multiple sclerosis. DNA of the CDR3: TGTGCCAGCAGCTTCCGGTTCTATGGCTACACCTTC. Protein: CASSFRFYGYTF.